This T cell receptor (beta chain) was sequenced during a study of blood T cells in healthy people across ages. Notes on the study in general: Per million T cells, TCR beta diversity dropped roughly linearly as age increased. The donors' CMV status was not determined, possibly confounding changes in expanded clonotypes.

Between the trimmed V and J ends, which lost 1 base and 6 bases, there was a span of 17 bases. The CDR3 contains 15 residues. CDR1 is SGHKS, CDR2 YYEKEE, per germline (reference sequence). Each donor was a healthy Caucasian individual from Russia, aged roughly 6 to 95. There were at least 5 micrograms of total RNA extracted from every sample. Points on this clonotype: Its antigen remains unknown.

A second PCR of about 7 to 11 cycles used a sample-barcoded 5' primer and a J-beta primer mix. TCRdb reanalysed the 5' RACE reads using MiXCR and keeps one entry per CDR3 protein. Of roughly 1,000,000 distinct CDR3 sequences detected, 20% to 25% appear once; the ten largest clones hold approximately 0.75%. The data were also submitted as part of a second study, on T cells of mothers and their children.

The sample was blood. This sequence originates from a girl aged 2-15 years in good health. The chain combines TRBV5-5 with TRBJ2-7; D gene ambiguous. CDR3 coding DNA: TGTGCCAGCAGCTTGTATTCGGCAGCCGAATCCGAGCAGTACTTC. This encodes CASSLYSAAESEQYF.